The rows below give T cell receptor beta chains drawn from one sample of a study of T cells in localized non-small cell lung cancer. Here immunoSEQ multiplex PCR was the method, and the copy in TCRdb shows in-frame clones only, minus some. In the table there are 30,000 to 40,000 clones, around 79% of which are singletons. The sample was peripheral blood, taken before any cancer treatment. The receptors were sampled from a male donor older than 55 with stage III squamous cell lung carcinoma. The CDR3 runs from the conserved cysteine through the conserved F or W. The D gene is left open where the match is weak. The size field is filled for only some rows; it gives once, few, many or a size class.

. | TRBJ2-3 | TRBV7-2 | TRBD2 | TGTGCCAGCAGCTTAGCGGGACTAGCGGGGGAGGATACGCAGTATTTT | CASSLAGLAGEDTQYF
few | TRBJ1-1 | TRBV19 | . | TGTGCCAGTAGTATAGGGGGGGCGCGCACTGAAGCTTTCTTT | CASSIGGARTEAFF
. | TRBJ1-2 | TRBV16 | . | TGTGCCAGCAGCCAATTTCAGGGGATCTATGGCTACACCTTC | CASSQFQGIYGYTF
. | TRBJ2-7 | TRBV5-1 | . | TGCGCCAGCAGCTTATCGGGTTCCTCCTACGAGCAGTACTTC | CASSLSGSSYEQYF
. | TRBJ1-1 | TRBV19 | . | TGTGCCAGTAGTAACAGGGAAGAGAACACTGAAGCTTTCTTT | CASSNREENTEAFF
medium-sized | TRBJ2-7 | TRBV12-5 | . | TGTGCTAGTGGTTCATACCCGATAACCTACGAGCAGTACTTC | CASGSYPITYEQYF
. | TRBJ1-5 | TRBV11-2 | . | TGTGCCAGCAGCTTAGTAGGAGACAATCAGCTCCAGCATTTT | CASSLVGDNQLQHF
. | TRBJ1-1 | TRBV5-1 | . | TGCGCCAGCAGCCCGGGACCGAACACTGAAGCTTTCTTT | CASSPGPNTEAFF
. | TRBJ1-2 | TRBV18 | . | TGTGCCAGCTCACCTTCAACTAGTTACAACTATGGCTACACCTTC | CASSPSTSYNYGYTF
. | TRBJ1-3 | TRBV30 | . | TGTGCCTGCCCCGGGCGAAGGCGAAACACCATATATTTT | CACPGRRRNTIYF
. | TRBJ2-3 | TRBV10-3 | TRBD2 | TGTGCCATCGGGCTAGCGGAGTCTAGCACAGATACGCAGTATTTT | CAIGLAESSTDTQYF
once | TRBJ2-1 | TRBV19 | TRBD1 | TGTGCCAGTAGAAAGACAGGGGTCGGGAATGAGCAGTTCTTC | CASRKTGVGNEQFF
. | TRBJ2-1 | TRBV7-7 | . | TGTGCCAGCAGCCCACCCGGTTCCCGCAATGAGCAGTTCTTC | CASSPPGSRNEQFF
. | TRBJ2-3 | TRBV11-3 | . | TGTGCCAGCAGTGGAGCGTCGGATACGCAGTATTTT | CASSGASDTQYF
. | TRBJ1-1 | TRBV6-5 | . | TGTGCCAGCAGTTACGCCGGGGAAGAAGCTTTCTTT | CASSYAGEEAFF
. | TRBJ1-5 | TRBV5-1 | . | TGCGCCAGCAGCTTGGCCGGGCAAGCAGGTCAGCCCCAGCATTTT | CASSLAGQAGQPQHF
. | TRBJ2-3 | TRBV7-6 | TRBD2 | TGTGCCAGCAGCGTCATGGGTAGCGGGGGCACAGATACGCAGTATTTT | CASSVMGSGGTDTQYF
. | TRBJ2-7 | TRBV11-2 | . | TGTGCCAGCAGCCCAGAGGGGCCCGCCCGTCCCTACGAGCAGTACTTC | CASSPEGPARPYEQYF
. | TRBJ2-7 | TRBV6-1 | . | TGTGCCAGCAGTGAAAACACCAGCTACGAGCAGTACTTC | CASSENTSYEQYF
. | TRBJ2-1 | TRBV30 | . | TGTGCCTGGAGTAGACAGGGAGGGGCCTACGGTGAGCAGTTCTTC | CAWSRQGGAYGEQFF
. | TRBJ2-3 | TRBV7-9 | . | TGTGCCAGCAGCTTACCGCTTGCAGATACGCAGTATTTT | CASSLPLADTQYF
. | TRBJ2-3 | TRBV5-1 | TRBD2 | TGCGCCAGCAGCTTGTCGGGGTTAGCGGGGGGGCTTGATACGCAGTATTTT | CASSLSGLAGGLDTQYF
. | TRBJ2-3 | TRBV6-6 | . | TGTGCCAGCAGTTACAGAGGGAAGGGAGATACGCAGTATTTT | CASSYRGKGDTQYF
. | TRBJ2-2 | TRBV5-1 | TRBD1 | TGCGCCAGCAGCTTTGTGGGACAGGGGGCGATCGGGGAGCTGTTTTTT | CASSFVGQGAIGELFF
. | TRBJ1-1 | TRBV5-1 | . | TGCGCCACCTCTAGACAGGTGCAGGGCACTGAAGCTTTCTTT | CATSRQVQGTEAFF
. | TRBJ1-1 | TRBV10-3 | . | TGTGCCATCAGTGAGTCCCGGTCTAGTCCTGAAGCTTTCTTT | CAISESRSSPEAFF
. | TRBJ2-7 | TRBV6-1 | TRBD2 | TGTGCCAGCAGTGCCGAACTACGCGGGAGGGACTACGAGCAGTACTTC | CASSAELRGRDYEQYF
few | TRBJ1-2 | TRBV2 | TRBD1 | TGTGCCAGCAGTGGGGACAGGGTGAACTATGGCTACACCTTC | CASSGDRVNYGYTF
. | TRBJ1-4 | TRBV18 | . | TGTGCCAGCTCACCAAGAGGGCCTAATGAAAAACTGTTTTTT | CASSPRGPNEKLFF
. | TRBJ1-4 | TRBV19 | . | TGTGCCAGTAGTATATCTTCGGGATACCGCCTTAATGAAAAACTGTTTTTT | CASSISSGYRLNEKLFF
once | TRBJ1-2 | TRBV7-8 | . | TGTGCCAGCAGTTCTTACGGGTCCTATGGCTACACCTTC | CASSSYGSYGYTF
. | TRBJ2-1 | TRBV5-1 | . | TGCGCCAGCACACAGACCGGAACGTACAATGAGCAGTTCTTC | CASTQTGTYNEQFF
. | TRBJ2-1 | TRBV5-1 | . | TGCGCCAGCAGCTTGGGGGCTAGCTTAGCATACAATGAGCAGTTCTTC | CASSLGASLAYNEQFF
once | TRBJ1-2 | TRBV7-9 | TRBD1 | TGTGCCAGCAGCGAGGGACAGGGGGAGAACTATGGCTACACCTTC | CASSEGQGENYGYTF
. | TRBJ2-1 | TRBV9 | . | TGTGCCAGCAGCGTAGAGGGGGAAGGTTACAATGAGCAGTTCTTC | CASSVEGEGYNEQFF
. | TRBJ1-5 | TRBV27 | . | TGTGCCAGCAGTCCGATCGGGGGGAGCAATCAGCCCCAGCATTTT | CASSPIGGSNQPQHF
. | TRBJ2-1 | TRBV6-5 | TRBD2 | TGTGCCAGCAGTTCCCGACTAGCGGGAGCGACCAATGAGCAGTTCTTC | CASSSRLAGATNEQFF
few | TRBJ1-2 | TRBV19 | . | TGTGCCAGTACCCGGGGATGGGCTAACTATGGCTACACCTTC | CASTRGWANYGYTF